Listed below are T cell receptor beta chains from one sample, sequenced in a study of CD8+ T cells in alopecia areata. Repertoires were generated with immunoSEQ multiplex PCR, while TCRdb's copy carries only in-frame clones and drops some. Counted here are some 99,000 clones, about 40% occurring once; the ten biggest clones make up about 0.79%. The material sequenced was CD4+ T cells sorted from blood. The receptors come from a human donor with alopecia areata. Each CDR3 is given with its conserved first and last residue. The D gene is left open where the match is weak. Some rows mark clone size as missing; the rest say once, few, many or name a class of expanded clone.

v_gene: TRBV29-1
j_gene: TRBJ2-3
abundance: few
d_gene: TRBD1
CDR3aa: CALRQGITDTQYF
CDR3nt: TGCGCTTTGAGACAGGGAATCACAGATACGCAGTATTTT

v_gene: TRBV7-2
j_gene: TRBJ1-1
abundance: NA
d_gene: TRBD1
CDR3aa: CASGQVLNTEAFF
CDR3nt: TGTGCCAGCGGACAGGTGCTGAACACTGAAGCTTTCTTT

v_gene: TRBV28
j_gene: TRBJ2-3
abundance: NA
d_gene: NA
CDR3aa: CASSPVLGTDTQYF
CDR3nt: TGTGCCAGCAGCCCAGTACTCGGCACAGATACGCAGTATTTT

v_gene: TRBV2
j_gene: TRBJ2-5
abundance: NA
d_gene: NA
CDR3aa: CASSDQYF
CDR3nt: TGTGCCAGCAGCGACCAGTACTTC

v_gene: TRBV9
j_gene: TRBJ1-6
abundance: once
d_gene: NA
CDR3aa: CASSVGGGSYSPLHF
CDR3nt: TGTGCCAGCAGCGTAGGGGGCGGATCGTATTCACCCCTCCACTTT

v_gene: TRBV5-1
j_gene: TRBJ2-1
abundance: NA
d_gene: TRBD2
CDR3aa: CASSSGLVAYNEQFF
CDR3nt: TGCGCCAGCAGCAGCGGACTAGTGGCCTACAATGAGCAGTTCTTC

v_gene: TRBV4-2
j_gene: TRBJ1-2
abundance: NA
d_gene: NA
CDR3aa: CASSQDLMGGASRYTF
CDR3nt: TGTGCCAGCAGCCAAGATCTTATGGGGGGCGCATCTCGTTACACCTTC

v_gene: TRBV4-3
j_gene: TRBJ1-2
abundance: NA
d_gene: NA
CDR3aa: CASSQVAGNYGYTF
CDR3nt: TGCGCCAGCAGCCAAGTGGCGGGAAACTATGGCTACACCTTC

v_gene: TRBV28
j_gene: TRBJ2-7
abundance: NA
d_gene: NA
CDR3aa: CASNTRAYEQYF
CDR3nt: TGTGCCAGCAATACGCGAGCCTACGAGCAGTACTTC

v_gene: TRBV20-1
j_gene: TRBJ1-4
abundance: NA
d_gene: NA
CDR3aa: CSAREGVKLFF
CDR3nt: TGCAGTGCTAGAGAAGGGGTGAAACTGTTTTTT

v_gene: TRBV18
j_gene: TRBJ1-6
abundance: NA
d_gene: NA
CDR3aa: CASSPRDIYNSPLHF
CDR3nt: TGTGCCAGCTCACCACGGGACATTTATAATTCACCCCTCCACTTT

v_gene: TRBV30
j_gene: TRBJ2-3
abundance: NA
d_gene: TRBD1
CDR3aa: CAWSRGQAVDTQYF
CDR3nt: TGTGCCTGGAGTAGGGGACAGGCGGTAGATACGCAGTATTTT

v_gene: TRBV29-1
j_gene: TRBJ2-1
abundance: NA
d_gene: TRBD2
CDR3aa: CSGVWGLAGPQFF
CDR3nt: TGCAGCGGAGTGTGGGGACTAGCGGGGCCGCAGTTCTTC

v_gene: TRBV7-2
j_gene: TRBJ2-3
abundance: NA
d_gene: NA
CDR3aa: CASSLYDTQYF
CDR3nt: TGTGCCAGCAGCTTATACGATACGCAGTATTTT

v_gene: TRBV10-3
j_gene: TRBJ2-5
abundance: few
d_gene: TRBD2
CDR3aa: CAISEGTSGGQETQYF
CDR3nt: TGTGCCATCAGTGAGGGGACTAGCGGGGGCCAAGAGACCCAGTACTTC

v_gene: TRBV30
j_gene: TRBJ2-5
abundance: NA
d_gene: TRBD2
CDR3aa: CAGGPRLAGETQYF
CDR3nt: TGTGCCGGGGGGCCCCGACTAGCGGGAGAGACCCAGTACTTC

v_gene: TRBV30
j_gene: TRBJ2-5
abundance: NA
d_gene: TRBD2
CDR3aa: CAWSPNGTSGLKTQYF
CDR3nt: TGTGCCTGGAGCCCAAACGGGACTAGCGGTCTAAAGACCCAGTACTTC

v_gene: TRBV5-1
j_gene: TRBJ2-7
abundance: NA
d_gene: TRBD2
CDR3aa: CASSLATSGGDEQYF
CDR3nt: TGCGCCAGCAGCTTGGCCACTAGCGGGGGGGACGAGCAGTACTTC

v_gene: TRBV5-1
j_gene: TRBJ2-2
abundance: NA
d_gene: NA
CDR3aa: CASFPISGTTGELFF
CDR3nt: TGCGCCAGCTTTCCTATTTCCGGGACCACCGGGGAGCTGTTTTTT

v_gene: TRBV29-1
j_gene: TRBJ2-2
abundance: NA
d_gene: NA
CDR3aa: CSGSDAGELFF
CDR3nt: TGCAGCGGTTCGGATGCCGGGGAGCTGTTTTTT

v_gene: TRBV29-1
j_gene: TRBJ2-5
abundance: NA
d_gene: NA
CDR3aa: CSALDLETQYF
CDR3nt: TGCAGCGCACTAGACCTGGAGACCCAGTACTTC

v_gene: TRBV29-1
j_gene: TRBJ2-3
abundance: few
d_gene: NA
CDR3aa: CSVEDLAAYTQYF
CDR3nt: TGCAGCGTTGAAGATCTCGCAGCCTATACGCAGTATTTT

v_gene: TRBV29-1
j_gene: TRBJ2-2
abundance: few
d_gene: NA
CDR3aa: CRGGRTNTGELFF
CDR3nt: TGCAGGGGAGGCAGGACTAACACCGGGGAGCTGTTTTTT

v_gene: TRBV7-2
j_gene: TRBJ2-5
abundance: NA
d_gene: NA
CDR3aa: CASLFSRGAGETQYF
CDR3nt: TGTGCCAGCTTATTCTCCCGGGGGGCCGGGGAGACCCAGTACTTC

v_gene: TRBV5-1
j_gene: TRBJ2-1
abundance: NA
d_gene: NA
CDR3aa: CASSLRGLARDEQFF
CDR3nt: TGCGCCAGCAGCTTGCGGGGACTGGCTAGGGATGAGCAGTTCTTC

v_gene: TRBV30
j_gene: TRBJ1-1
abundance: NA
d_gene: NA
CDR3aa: CAWRRTLNTEAFF
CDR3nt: TGTGCCTGGAGGCGGACTCTGAACACTGAAGCTTTCTTT

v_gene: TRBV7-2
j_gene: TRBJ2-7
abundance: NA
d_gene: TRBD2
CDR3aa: CASRPSGGRPYEQYF
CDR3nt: TGTGCCAGCAGACCTAGCGGGGGCCGCCCCTACGAGCAGTACTTC

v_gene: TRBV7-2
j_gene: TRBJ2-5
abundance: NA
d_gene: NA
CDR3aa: CASSQGGYQETQYF
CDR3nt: TGTGCCAGCAGCCAAGGCGGCTACCAAGAGACCCAGTACTTC

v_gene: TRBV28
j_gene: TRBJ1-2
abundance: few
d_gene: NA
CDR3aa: CASDGSYGYTF
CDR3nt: TGTGCCAGCGACGGATCCTATGGCTACACCTTC

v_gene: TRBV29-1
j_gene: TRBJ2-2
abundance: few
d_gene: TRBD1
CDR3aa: CSARQGNTGELFF
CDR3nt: TGCAGCGCCAGACAGGGTAACACCGGGGAGCTGTTTTTT

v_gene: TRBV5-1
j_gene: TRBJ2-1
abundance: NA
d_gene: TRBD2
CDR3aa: CASSEGGAGNEQFF
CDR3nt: TGCGCCAGCAGCGAGGGAGGGGCAGGGAATGAGCAGTTCTTC

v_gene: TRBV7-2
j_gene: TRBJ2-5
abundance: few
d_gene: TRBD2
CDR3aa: CASSMILAGGQETQYF
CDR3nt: TGTGCCAGCAGCATGATCCTAGCGGGGGGGCAAGAGACCCAGTACTTC

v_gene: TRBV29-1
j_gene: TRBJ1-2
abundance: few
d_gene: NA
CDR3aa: CSVEGQLLYGYTF
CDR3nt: TGCAGCGTTGAAGGCCAGTTACTCTATGGCTACACCTTC

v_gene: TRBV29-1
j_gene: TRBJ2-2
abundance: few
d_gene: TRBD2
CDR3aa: CSVSIRLAGANTGELFF
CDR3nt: TGCAGCGTTAGTATACGACTAGCGGGGGCGAACACCGGGGAGCTGTTTTTT

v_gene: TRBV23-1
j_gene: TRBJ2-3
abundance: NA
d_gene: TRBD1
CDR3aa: CASSQILGQGPDTQYF
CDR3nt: TGCGCCAGCAGTCAAATTCTGGGACAGGGACCAGATACGCAGTATTTT

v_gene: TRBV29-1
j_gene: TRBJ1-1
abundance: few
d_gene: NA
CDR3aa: CSVVSSTEAFF
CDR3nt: TGCAGCGTTGTATCAAGTACTGAAGCTTTCTTT

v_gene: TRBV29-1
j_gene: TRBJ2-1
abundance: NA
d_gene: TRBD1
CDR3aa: CSVEGSGQGAYNEQFF
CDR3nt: TGCAGCGTCGAGGGGTCGGGACAGGGGGCTTACAATGAGCAGTTCTTC

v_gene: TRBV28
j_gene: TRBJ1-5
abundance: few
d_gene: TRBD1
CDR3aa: CASREGGGQPQHF
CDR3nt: TGTGCCAGCCGAGAAGGGGGCGGTCAGCCCCAGCATTTT

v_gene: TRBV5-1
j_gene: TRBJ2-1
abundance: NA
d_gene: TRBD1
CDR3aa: CASSWGQGEQFF
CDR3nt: TGCGCCAGCAGCTGGGGACAGGGTGAGCAGTTCTTC

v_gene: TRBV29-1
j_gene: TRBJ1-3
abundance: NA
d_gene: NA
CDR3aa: CSVAATGGGNTIYF
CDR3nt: TGCAGCGTGGCCGCGACAGGAGGTGGAAACACCATATATTTT

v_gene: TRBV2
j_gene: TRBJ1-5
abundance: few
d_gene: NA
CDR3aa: CASSVPNQPQHF
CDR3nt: TGTGCCAGCAGTGTTCCCAATCAGCCCCAGCATTTT

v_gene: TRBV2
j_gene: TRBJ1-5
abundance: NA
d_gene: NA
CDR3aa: CASSVGTQNQPQHF
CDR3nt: TGTGCCAGCAGTGTAGGGACGCAAAATCAGCCCCAGCATTTT

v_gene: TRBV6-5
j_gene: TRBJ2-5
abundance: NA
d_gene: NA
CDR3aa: CASSGTRGQETQYF
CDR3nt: TGTGCCAGCAGCGGGACACGAGGCCAAGAGACCCAGTACTTC

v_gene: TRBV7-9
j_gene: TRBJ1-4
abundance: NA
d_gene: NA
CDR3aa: CASSLRTGELFF
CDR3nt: TGTGCCAGCAGCCTGAGGACGGGGGAACTGTTTTTT